The rows below give T cell receptor beta chains drawn from one sample of a study of blood T cell repertoires in COVID-19. Sequencing used immunoSEQ multiplex PCR; TCRdb keeps in-frame clones, though not all of them. The sample includes under 400,000 clones, approximately 90% seen only once; the top ten take 3% to 4.5%. The sample comprised peripheral blood. Source of these receptors: a woman aged 55-75 years with COVID-19, enrolled during active disease. CDR3s include the opening cysteine and the closing phenylalanine or tryptophan. D genes are given only for firm matches. Part of the rows lack a size; the others show once, few, many or a class for expanded clones.

J gene | V gene | D gene | CDR3 length | clone size | CDR3 protein | CDR3 DNA
TRBJ1-2 | TRBV7-8 | - | 11 | - | CASSGLGGYTF | TGTGCCAGCTCCGGACTAGGGGGCTACACCTTC
TRBJ1-1 | TRBV27 | TRBD1 | 14 | - | CASSRTGGNTEAFF | TGTGCCAGCAGTCGGACAGGGGGGAACACTGAAGCTTTCTTT
TRBJ1-5 | TRBV24-1 | - | 13 | - | CATSARVNQPQHF | TGTGCCACCAGTGCCAGGGTCAATCAGCCCCAGCATTTT
TRBJ1-1 | TRBV2 | TRBD1 | 14 | - | CASRDRGKNTEAFF | TGTGCCAGCAGAGACAGGGGGAAGAACACTGAAGCTTTCTTT
TRBJ1-2 | TRBV6-5 | - | 16 | - | CASSYGSGEGNYGYTF | TGTGCCAGCAGTTACGGGTCAGGGGAAGGGAACTATGGCTACACCTTC
TRBJ2-3 | TRBV28 | - | 14 | - | CASSPETLGRPTHF | TGTGCCAGCAGTCCCGAAACCTTGGGGCGACCCACCCATTTT
TRBJ2-7 | TRBV7-9 | - | 11 | - | CASSFGNEQYF | TGTGCCAGCAGTTTCGGGAACGAGCAGTACTTC
TRBJ1-4 | TRBV7-9 | - | 15 | - | CAGTRELATNEKLFF | TGTGCCGGAACCAGGGAGCTCGCAACTAATGAAAAACTGTTTTTT
TRBJ1-2 | TRBV27 | - | 14 | - | CASSRGGAGYGYTF | TGTGCCAGCAGTAGAGGGGGAGCAGGCTATGGCTACACCTTC
TRBJ1-1 | TRBV18 | TRBD1 | 17 | - | CASSPPPNRDRAAEAFF | TGTGCCAGCTCACCCCCACCCAACCGGGACAGGGCGGCTGAAGCTTTCTTT
TRBJ2-2 | TRBV6-6 | TRBD1 | 14 | - | CASRGQGAGGELFF | TGTGCCAGCAGGGGACAGGGGGCCGGCGGGGAGCTGTTTTTT
TRBJ1-2 | TRBV5-1 | TRBD1 | 16 | - | CASSSPPGQGSISYTF | TGCGCCAGCAGCTCCCCCCCGGGACAGGGATCTATTAGCTACACCTTC
TRBJ2-3 | TRBV5-1 | TRBD1 | 16 | - | CASSRWTGDPTDTQYF | TGCGCCAGCAGCCGTTGGACAGGGGACCCCACAGATACGCAGTATTTT
TRBJ1-4 | TRBV18 | - | 14 | - | CASSQQPSNEKLFF | TGTGCCAGCTCCCAACAGCCCTCTAATGAAAAACTGTTTTTT
TRBJ1-2 | TRBV15 | TRBD1 | 17 | - | CATSREIFTGASYGYTF | TGTGCCACCAGCAGAGAGATTTTTACAGGGGCCAGCTATGGCTACACCTTC
TRBJ1-6 | TRBV29-1 | TRBD1 | 13 | once | CSVQTGVNSPLHF | TGCAGCGTCCAGACAGGGGTAAATTCACCCCTCCACTTT
TRBJ2-1 | TRBV9 | TRBD2 | 15 | once | CASSVVLAGENEQFF | TGTGCCAGCAGCGTAGTCCTGGCGGGGGAGAATGAGCAGTTCTTC
TRBJ1-4 | TRBV28 | - | 12 | - | CASTLQAGKLFF | TGTGCCAGCACCTTACAGGCGGGGAAACTGTTTTTT
TRBJ1-1 | TRBV6-5 | - | 16 | - | CASSYSPWAGNTEAFF | TGTGCCAGCAGTTACTCCCCCTGGGCAGGGAATACTGAAGCTTTCTTT
TRBJ1-4 | TRBV6-6 | TRBD1 | 17 | - | CASSPKGDGTGVEKLFF | TGTGCCAGCAGTCCTAAGGGGGACGGGACAGGGGTAGAAAAACTGTTTTTT
TRBJ1-5 | TRBV4-1 | - | 15 | few | CASSQESGVWQPQHF | TGCGCCAGCAGCCAAGAATCAGGGGTGTGGCAGCCCCAGCATTTT
TRBJ1-2 | TRBV6-4 | TRBD1 | 14 | - | CASSDPGQGYGYTF | TGTGCCAGCAGTGACCCGGGACAGGGCTATGGCTACACCTTC
TRBJ2-1 | TRBV11-3 | - | 17 | - | CASSSTQGQHSYNEQFF | TGTGCCAGCAGCTCCACGCAGGGACAACACTCCTACAATGAGCAGTTCTTC
TRBJ1-6 | TRBV18 | - | 15 | - | CASSPRGDYNSPLHF | TGTGCCAGCTCACCCCGGGGAGACTATAATTCACCCCTCCACTTT
TRBJ2-4 | TRBV7-9 | TRBD2 | 17 | once | CASSFAGEGLAKNIQYF | TGTGCCAGCAGCTTTGCGGGGGAAGGACTAGCCAAAAACATTCAGTACTTC
TRBJ1-2 | TRBV29-1 | - | 13 | once | CSVVDPRDYGYTF | TGCAGCGTTGTGGACCCCAGGGACTATGGCTACACCTTC
TRBJ1-2 | TRBV13 | - | 14 | - | CASTPGGHVYGYTF | TGTGCCAGCACGCCGGGGGGGCACGTCTATGGCTACACCTTC
TRBJ1-1 | TRBV27 | - | 14 | once | CASSAQGKGTEAFF | TGTGCCAGCAGTGCACAGGGCAAGGGCACTGAAGCTTTCTTT
TRBJ1-1 | TRBV15 | - | 15 | - | CATSRNYLGDTEAFF | TGTGCCACCAGCAGAAACTATCTAGGGGACACTGAAGCTTTCTTT
TRBJ1-2 | TRBV13 | - | 14 | - | CASSMTVSNYGYTF | TGTGCCAGCAGCATGACAGTTTCTAACTATGGCTACACCTTC
TRBJ1-5 | TRBV2 | TRBD1 | 15 | - | CASSGGQGSHQPQHF | TGTGCCAGCAGTGGGGGACAGGGTAGCCATCAGCCCCAGCATTTT
TRBJ1-1 | TRBV18 | - | 13 | - | CASESTGNTEAFF | TGTGCCAGCGAATCGACAGGGAACACTGAAGCTTTCTTT
TRBJ1-1 | TRBV27 | TRBD1 | 17 | - | CASSSHGQGALNTEAFF | TGTGCCAGCAGTTCCCACGGACAGGGGGCATTGAATACTGAAGCTTTCTTT
TRBJ1-5 | TRBV6-1 | - | 15 | - | CASSEGWTANQPQHF | TGTGCCAGCAGTGAAGGTTGGACAGCGAATCAGCCCCAGCATTTT
TRBJ1-2 | TRBV11-1 | TRBD1 | 15 | - | CASSPRDSPNYGYTF | TGTGCCAGCAGCCCGAGGGACAGCCCTAACTATGGCTACACCTTC
TRBJ1-1 | TRBV5-4 | - | 13 | - | CASSPKGRTEAFF | TGTGCCAGCAGTCCAAAGGGGAGGACTGAAGCTTTCTTT
TRBJ2-2 | TRBV6-4 | TRBD2 | 15 | few | CASSMTSGGTGELFF | TGTGCCAGCAGCATGACTAGCGGGGGTACCGGGGAGCTGTTTTTT
TRBJ1-2 | TRBV7-3 | TRBD1 | 16 | - | CASSLRGTGGNYGYTF | TGTGCCAGCAGCTTAAGGGGGACAGGGGGAAACTATGGCTACACCTTC
TRBJ2-1 | TRBV29-1 | TRBD2 | 15 | - | CSVEGTSGGAYEQFF | TGCAGCGTTGAAGGGACTAGCGGGGGGGCATATGAGCAGTTCTTC
TRBJ1-1 | TRBV5-1 | TRBD1 | 14 | - | CASSLGTGSTEAFF | TGCGCCAGCAGCTTAGGGACAGGGTCCACTGAAGCTTTCTTT
TRBJ2-5 | TRBV11-2 | TRBD2 | 18 | - | CASSPAELAGGRKETQYF | TGTGCCAGCAGCCCGGCCGAACTAGCGGGGGGGAGAAAAGAGACCCAGTACTTC
TRBJ1-1 | TRBV18 | - | 13 | few | CASSPPGDTEAFF | TGTGCCAGCTCACCACCAGGGGATACTGAAGCTTTCTTT
TRBJ1-2 | TRBV10-3 | TRBD1 | 12 | few | CASSQGNYGYTF | TGTGCCTCGTCACAGGGGAACTATGGCTACACCTTC
TRBJ1-4 | TRBV19 | TRBD1 | 14 | - | CASMGQGSNEKLFF | TGTGCCAGTATGGGACAGGGATCAAATGAAAAACTGTTTTTT
TRBJ2-5 | TRBV18 | TRBD1 | 16 | - | CASSPGQGVSGETQYF | TGTGCCAGCTCACCGGGACAGGGGGTTTCTGGAGAGACCCAGTACTTC